The present T cell receptor beta chain was sequenced within a study of T cells expressing NK-cell markers. Study results and limitations: Of the CD8+ T cell pool in roughly six donors, roughly 1.0-8% was accounted for by dominant NKG2C+ clonotypes. HCMV specificity of expanded NKG2C+ T cell clones remained unclear.

The CDR3 has 15 residues. Germline V gives CDR1 SGHVS, CDR2 FNYEAQ. Notes on this clonotype: Its specificity is not known.

TCR beta cDNA was generated via 5'RACE template switching incorporating UMIs. Each CDR3 protein gets one entry in TCRdb, which reprocessed the 5' RACE reads and gives no DNA. The sample shows 350,000 to 450,000 distinct CDR3 sequences, and 5% to 5.5% sits with its ten largest clones. Sequenced sample: blood T cells: a sorted CD56 or NKG2C T cell subset, CD4+ or CD8+ T cells, or bulk PBMC T cells (not recorded which). This sequence joins TRBV7-6 and TRBJ2-5; the D call of TRBD1 rests on TCRdb alone, since no DNA is present to check it. The origin of this receptor is a man aged 18-75 years in good health. CDR3 sequence: CASSNGQSLQETQYF.